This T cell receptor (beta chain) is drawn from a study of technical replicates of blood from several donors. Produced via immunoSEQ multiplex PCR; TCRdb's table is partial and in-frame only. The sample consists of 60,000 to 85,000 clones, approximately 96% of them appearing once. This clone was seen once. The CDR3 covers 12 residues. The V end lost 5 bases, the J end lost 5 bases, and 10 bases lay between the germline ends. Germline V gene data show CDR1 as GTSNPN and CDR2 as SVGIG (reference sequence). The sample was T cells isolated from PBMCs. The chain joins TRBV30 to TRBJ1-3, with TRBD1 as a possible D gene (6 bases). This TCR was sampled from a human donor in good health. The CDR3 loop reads CAWGQIRNTIYF. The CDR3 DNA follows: TGTGCCTGGGGACAGATCAGAAACACCATATATTTT.